What follows describes a single T cell receptor beta chain. This clonotype was picked up a small number of times. No antigen is known for it. No quality values exist for individual bases; no much larger clone is one base distant. Inclusive of the bounding cysteine and phenylalanine, the CDR3 is 17 residues long. The CDR3 DNA has 51 bases and is translated from base 1. CDR1 and CDR2 are drawn from the germline V gene: LGHNA, YNFKEQ. After removal of 2 bases from V and 0 bases from J, the junction retains 7 bases not matched to a gene. The time point label here, explained by the study, means: newly diagnosed GD, antithyroid drugs for less than 3 months. For both TCR sequencing and RNA sequencing, RNA was extracted from PBMCs using TRIzol. The diagnosis of Graves' disease was made according to American Thyroid Association guidelines. The patients came from an endocrinology department in Xi'an, China. Each patient gave about 8.1 milliliters of peripheral blood, collected in an EDTA anticoagulant tube. PBMCs were isolated by Ficoll Paque Plus density gradient separation without further T cell sorting. RNA quality was checked with an Agilent 2100 Bioanalyzer and agarose gel, and concentration with a NanoDrop 2000.

The data belong to a study of regulatory T cells in long-lasting Graves disease (dated by TCRdb to the early 2020s). For the study in its entirety: Newly diagnosed Graves' disease patients had taken antithyroid drugs for less than 3 months. Peripheral blood TCR sequencing and RNA sequencing compared persistent Graves' disease patients with newly diagnosed Graves' disease patients. The study was registered as a clinical trial and conducted in China. TCR sequencing covered about 13 persistent and around 20 newly diagnosed Graves' disease patients, around 35 samples in total. Summary of the overall study and its limitations: A larger number of public clonotypes was shared among persistent patients (more than 2,500) than among newly diagnosed patients (more than 850). Compared with newly diagnosed patients, persistent Graves' disease patients had lower TCR Shannon entropy and fewer highly expanded clones, which suggests clonal expansion. Only peripheral blood was studied, because thyroid tissue, the primary lesion, was inaccessible. Sequencing and analysis were limited to the TCR beta chain. Preferential use of TRBV28, TRBJ1-2 and TRBJ2-5 was observed in persistent disease, whereas TRBV20-1 and TRBJ2-1 were favored in newly diagnosed disease. The authors acknowledged the small sample size as a limitation that may reduce accuracy.

The library was prepared using multiplex PCR. Reads for this sample came from an Illumina HiSeq 4000. iRepertoire HTBI primers and Arm-PCR amplification of CDR3 regions were used to construct TCR beta libraries. PCR products were gel purified before sequencing. The authors processed their data as follows. Gene usage analysis of CDR3 amino acid clonotypes used the 62 TRBV and about 14 TRBJ segments found across samples. Filtered high-quality paired reads were merged into contigs using COPE and FqMerger. Contigs were aligned with BLAST to IMGT TRBV, TRBD and TRBJ reference genes, and CDR3 was defined per IMGT. Any clonotype with a frequency above 0.1% was classified as a highly expanded clone. Repertoire diversity was measured by Shannon entropy, and V-J evenness by the Gini coefficient. A clonotype was considered public if more than one individual shared it. TCRdb reanalyzed the raw reads on its own, using fastp at Q25 for trimming and MiXCR for clone calling, and kept in-frame beta chains. Rows are unified per CDR3 protein, each entry keeping the most common DNA and genes. V and J calls and clone size were set by TCRdb, not the authors. The sample yields some 400,000 distinct CDR3 sequences; about 15% were counted once. The top ten clones comprise around 17% of the sample.

This same sample was also part of a study on T cells in Graves' hyperthyroidism and ophthalmopathy. As noted in the second study: Graves' hyperthyroidism was defined as stable when no progression to ophthalmopathy occurred over 18 months of follow-up. Hyperthyroidism patients were newly diagnosed, had a disease duration of under 2 months, and were aged 18 to 65 years. Any patient with an uncontrolled infection, another autoimmune disease, pregnancy or lactation was excluded. Clinical symptoms, serum thyroxine and TRAb, thyroid ultrasound, and orbital computed tomography formed the basis for the diagnoses. The first round of RT-PCR for the TCR CDR3 was performed with the HTBI primer set and the Qiagen OneStep RT-PCR kit. Most expanded thyroid clonotypes (frequency above 0.001) were also found in blood, which suggests that blood repertoires may mirror thyroid immune responses. Ophthalmopathy was separated from stable hyperthyroidism by a 13 V-J signature model, with 85% to 90% sensitivity and just over 81% specificity obtained in cross-validation and 80%/75% obtained in testing. In validation, progression to ophthalmopathy was predicted by the model with 70% to 71% sensitivity and roughly 72% specificity, a median of roughly six months before onset. A discovery cohort of about a hundred patients, about 40 with Graves' ophthalmopathy and about 58 with stable Graves' hyperthyroidism, was used to find distinguishing TCR V-J signatures. Prospective prediction of ophthalmopathy was tested in an independent validation cohort of fewer than 20 hyperthyroidism patients and some 17 patients who later progressed to ophthalmopathy. For training and testing, the roughly 93 patients in the discovery cohort were randomly divided in a 7:3 ratio. In several Graves' hyperthyroidism patients, the study also compared T-cell repertoires from thyroid tissue with T-cell repertoires from blood. Following sampling, methimazole starting at 30 mg daily was given to hyperthyroidism patients, and high-dose intravenous methylprednisolone was given to ophthalmopathy patients. Libraries were constructed in a second round of multiplex PCR, after which size selection and purification were carried out. Paired-end sequencing of the libraries was performed with 100 bp reads on an Illumina HiSeq2000. Raw data were processed with SOAPnuke, discarding reads with adapters, uncalled bases, mean Phred below 15, or no exact constant-primer or identifier match. COPE v1.2.5 was used to merge high-quality paired reads, and clonotypes were defined as unique nucleotide sequences. Clonotypes were aligned to IMGT TRBV, TRBD and TRBJ reference segments using MiTCR v1.1. Only V-J combinations with frequency above 0.0001, covering 99% to 99.2% of repertoires, were analysed. The TCS score was defined as F50 (clonal expansion) divided by E x V (chaos), with BLOSUM62-based TCRdist calculated between CDR3 peptides within each V-J. Welch's t-statistics and random forest reduced some 510 V-J features to around 14, which were used in a naive Bayes classifier (R e1071). Sample size was not statistically predetermined, and investigators were not blinded to group allocation. The paper reports TCR Vbeta CDR3 sequencing of 130 to 150 peripheral blood samples: 40 or so ophthalmopathy, 75 to 80 hyperthyroidism and approximately 17 progressor patients.

The TCR comes from a woman younger than 45 with Graves disease. Donor details come from another sample of the same person, matched by shared clones. This sample comprised peripheral blood mononuclear cells (PBMCs), obtained at new diagnosis, from a patient treated with antithyroid drugs. The chain was built from TRBV4-2 and TRBJ2-1; a stretch of 7 junction bases matches TRBD2. At the DNA level, the sequence is TGTGCCAGCAGCCAATTTAGCGGGCCGAGCTCCTACAATGAGCAGTTCTTC. This yields the protein CASSQFSGPSSYNEQFF.